Each of the 9 T cell receptor beta chains below was sequenced from the same sample in a study of OX40 agonist ivuxolimab in advanced cancers. Clones were sequenced by immunoSEQ multiplex PCR, and TCRdb holds only the in-frame ones, with some missing. The profile shows roughly 90,000 clones, around 85% of them singletons. The specimen was CD4+ or CD8+ T cells sorted from blood, collected in a trial of the OX40 agonist ivuxolimab. These receptors all stem from an adult with an advanced solid tumor such as melanoma, head and neck, liver or kidney cancer.

The V and J genes are TRBV6-5 and TRBJ1-1, with 7 bases lining up with TRBD1. V gave up 6 bases and J gave up 3 bases; unmatched junction bases: 4. In germline, CDR1 is MNHEY, CDR2 SVGAGI. The CDR3 is 13 amino acids. The CDR3 loop reads CASSRTGDTEAFF. CDR3 in DNA: TGTGCCAGCAGCCGAACAGGGGACACTGAAGCTTTCTTT.

The gene calls are TRBV6-1 and TRBJ2-7; 9 bases match TRBD1. This CDR3 has 13 residues. Trimming cost V 5 bases and J 5 bases; bases outside gene matches: 4. The V gene's germline CDR1 is MNHNS and CDR2 SASEGT. CDR3 nucleotides: TGTGCCAGCAGTACCGGGACAGGGAACGAGCAGTACTTC. It is translated as CASSTGTGNEQYF.

This clone was observed a single time. V and J are TRBV7-2 and TRBJ2-7; D possibly corresponds to TRBD2 (5 bases). Between the trimmed V and J ends, which lost 1 base and 1 base, there was a span of 8 bases. From germline, CDR1 is SGHTA and CDR2 FQGNSA. The CDR3 is 14 amino acids. The DNA of the CDR3 is TGTGCCAGCAGCTTAGATCCGGGGTCCTACGAGCAGTACTTC. Translation gives CASSLDPGSYEQYF.

With regard to this clone: Compared with germline, one end of the junction differs, possibly owing to a read error. V and J are TRBV9 and TRBJ2-3; 16 bases line up with TRBD2. This CDR3 has 18 residues. Germline-derived CDR1 and CDR2 are SGDLS and YYNGEE. This CDR3 reads CASSVGLAGGPSTNTQYF. In DNA form, the CDR3 reads TGTGCCAGCAGCGTGGGACTAGCGGGGGGGCCAAGCACAAATACGCAGTATTTT. The full variable domain, rest sourced from reference TRBV9 and TRBJ2-3, is DSGVTQTPKHLITATGQRVTLRCSPRSGDLSVYWYQQSLDQGLQFLIQYYNGEERAKGNILERFSAQQFPDLHSELNLSSLELGDSALYFCASSVGLAGGPSTNTQYFGPGTRLTVL.

The rearrangement links TRBV29-1 to TRBJ2-7; no clear D. V was pared by 4 bases and J by 1 base, with 5 bases between. CDR1 SQVTM and CDR2 ANQGSEA come from the germline V gene. The CDR3 spans 11 residues. CDR3 sequence (DNA): TGCAGCGTTGTCCGGTCCTACGAGCAGTACTTC. This translates into CSVVRSYEQYF.

V usage is TRBV7-3 and J usage is TRBJ2-3, with 11 bases fitting TRBD2. CDR1 and CDR2 (germline): SGHTA, FQGTGA. The CDR3 consists of 17 residues. V lost 4 bases to trimming and J lost 3 bases; unmatched junction nucleotides: 9. CDR3 nucleotide sequence: TGTGCCAGCAGCTCCCACTCTAGCGGGAGGAGGACAGATACGCAGTATTTT. The encoded protein is CASSSHSSGRRTDTQYF.

CDR3 sequence reads: CASRPNPNTGELFF. CDR3 nucleotides: TGTGCCAGCAGACCCAACCCGAACACCGGGGAGCTGTTTTTT. The chain links TRBV28 to TRBJ2-2; D is ambiguous. Germline V CDR1 and CDR2: MDHEN, SYDVKM. This CDR3 spans 14 amino acids. Trimming took 6 bases from V and 0 from J, leaving 8 bases between them.

This clone appeared a few times. The V and J genes are TRBV30 and TRBJ1-2, with 10 bases fitting TRBD1. With V trimmed by 2 bases and J by 7 bases, 10 bases remained unmatched. This CDR3 is 15 amino acids long. Germline V lookup: CDR1 GTSNPN, CDR2 SVGIG (reference sequence). In nucleotides, the CDR3 is TGTGCCTGGAGTACCGCCGGGACAGGGGTGGGTGGCTACACCTTC. Translated: CAWSTAGTGVGGYTF.

The chain has TRBV2 and TRBJ1-6, with D unresolved. Germline CDR1 is SNHLY and CDR2 is FYNNEI. This CDR3 region has 15 residues. The germline V and J ends were trimmed by 6 bases and 4 bases, with 13 bases remaining between them. The CDR3 region is CASSRTSFYNSPLHF. In nucleotides, the CDR3 is TGTGCCAGCAGCCGCACCTCCTTTTATAATTCACCCCTCCACTTT.